This T cell receptor (beta chain) comes out of a study of blood T cell repertoires in COVID-19. Turning to the study itself: COVID-19 samples, acute and convalescent, were from the United States, Italy and Spain.

The CDR3 is 19 amino acids. The ends lost 4 bases at V and 2 bases at J; junction bases unmatched: 13. CDR1 is SGHTA and CDR2 is FQGTGA in the germline V gene. Sequencing used immunoSEQ multiplex PCR; TCRdb keeps in-frame clones, though not all of them. This sample has about 250,000 clones, with about 83% found just once. This TCR derives from a man older than 75 with acute or convalescent COVID-19. The chain is built from TRBV7-3 and TRBJ2-1; 11 bases agree with TRBD2. Sequencing used peripheral blood. The CDR3 region has the DNA TGTGCCAGCAGCTCCGTCCCGGGACTAGCGGCCATAGCCTACAATGAGCAGTTCTTC. Residues: CASSSVPGLAAIAYNEQFF.